This T cell receptor (beta chain) appears in the sequencing data of a study of patients and donors after allogeneic stem cell transplantation. Trimming removed 6 bases from V and 1 base from J; junction bases left unmatched: 6. This CDR3 is built from 15 residues. Germline V gene sequence: CDR1 MNHNS, CDR2 SASEGT. In this sample, this clonotype turned up once. TCRdb processed the RT-PCR reads anew with MiXCR; each CDR3 protein has one entry. The sample records about 410,000 distinct CDR3 sequences, roughly 16% being singletons. This chain links TRBV6-1 with TRBJ2-3; 8 bases match TRBD2. The sequencing sample was made of blood, either unsorted or a sorted T cell fraction (not recorded which). This receptor was obtained from a human donor who was either an allogeneic HSCT recipient or a stem cell or donor lymphocyte infusion donor (not recorded which). It is not recorded whose cells these are; they may come from a transplant donor. CDR3 DNA sequence: TGTGCCAGCAGCCTTAGCGGGGAGGGCACAGATACGCAGTATTTT. Its protein product is CASSLSGEGTDTQYF.